A selection of T cell receptor beta chains follows, all from one sample in a study of blood T cell repertoires in COVID-19. Profiled with immunoSEQ multiplex PCR; TCRdb holds only in-frame clones, not every one. Found here are 90,000 to 100,000 clones, about 70% of them singletons; the top ten hold about 22%. Sequencing was carried out using peripheral blood. The source is a woman between 55 and 75 years old in a cohort sampled during active or convalescent COVID-19. CDR3s include the opening cysteine and the closing phenylalanine or tryptophan. The D gene is left open where the match is weak. Where a row states a size, it is once, few, many or the class of an expanded clone; other rows omit it.

TRBJ2-6	TRBD1	TRBV27	NA	20	TGTGCCAGCAGTTTCCCGCACCCGGGACAGGGTACCCCTGGGGCCAACGTCCTGACTTTC	CASSFPHPGQGTPGANVLTF
TRBJ2-7	TRBD1	TRBV18	NA	15	TGTGCCAGCTCACGGGAGACAGGGCGAGGCTACGAGCAGTACTTC	CASSRETGRGYEQYF
TRBJ2-2	NA	TRBV5-5	NA	16	TGTGCCAGCAGCTTTCCAGGAGGGGGCTTTTCCGGGGAGCTGTTTTTT	CASSFPGGGFSGELFF
TRBJ1-2	NA	TRBV19	NA	14	TGTGCCAGTAGTACACCGGGATATTCGAGGGGCTACACCTTC	CASSTPGYSRGYTF
TRBJ2-1	NA	TRBV2	NA	12	TGTGCCAGCAGTGATGACTTCAATGAGCAGTTCTTC	CASSDDFNEQFF
TRBJ1-2	NA	TRBV12-3/TRBV12-4	NA	12	TGTGCCAGCAGAACAGGGCAGTCTGGCTACACCTTC	CASRTGQSGYTF
TRBJ1-1	NA	TRBV11-2	NA	15	TGTGCCAGCAGCCCCTATGGGGGGGCTCGGGCTGAAGCTTTCTTT	CASSPYGGARAEAFF
TRBJ1-5	TRBD1	TRBV30	NA	17	TGTGCCTGGAGTGTACGCCAGGGGGTCACGAGCAATCAGCCCCAGCATTTT	CAWSVRQGVTSNQPQHF
TRBJ2-3	NA	TRBV5-1	NA	14	TGCGCCAGCAGCTTGGCGGGTAAAACAGATACGCAGTATTTT	CASSLAGKTDTQYF
TRBJ2-5	TRBD2	TRBV29-1	NA	15	TGCAGCTTAAGTTCGGGGACTAGCGGTCCGGAGACCCAGTACTTC	CSLSSGTSGPETQYF
TRBJ2-7	TRBD1	TRBV2	NA	16	TGTGCCAGCAGTGAAGGAGGGCCAGGGGGACCCTACGAGCAGTACTTC	CASSEGGPGGPYEQYF
TRBJ1-4	NA	TRBV6-5	NA	15	TGTGCCAGCAGTTACCCCCGGCGGGGGGCTGAAAAACTGTTTTTT	CASSYPRRGAEKLFF
TRBJ2-1	NA	TRBV7-3	many	13	TGTGCCAGCAGCTTCACCAGGGACAATGAGCAGTTCTTC	CASSFTRDNEQFF
TRBJ2-5	TRBD2	TRBV3-1/TRBV3-2	once	14	TGTGCCAGCAGCCAGCGGGGGGGCTTGGAGACCCAGTACTTC	CASSQRGGLETQYF
TRBJ1-4	NA	TRBV13	NA	15	TGTGCCAGCAGCTTAGCGGCAGGGGTGTATGAAAAACTGTTTTTT	CASSLAAGVYEKLFF
TRBJ2-1	TRBD2	TRBV5-1	NA	15	TGCGCCAGCAGCGTGGGACTAGCGGGGGACAATGAGCAGTTCTTC	CASSVGLAGDNEQFF
TRBJ2-5	TRBD1	TRBV15	many	14	TGTGCCACCAGCGGCCCAGGGGGCGCGGAGACCCAGTACTTC	CATSGPGGAETQYF
TRBJ2-1	TRBD2	TRBV18	NA	15	TGTGCCAGCTCACCATCGGGGGGGTTCTACAATGAGCAGTTCTTC	CASSPSGGFYNEQFF
TRBJ2-3	TRBD2	TRBV7-9	few	17	TGTGCCAGCACCCTAGGTAGGCTAGCGGTAAGCACAGATACGCAGTATTTT	CASTLGRLAVSTDTQYF
TRBJ2-1	NA	TRBV2	NA	14	TGTGCCAGCAAGGGGGACTACCACTACAATGAGCAGTTCTTC	CASKGDYHYNEQFF
TRBJ2-3	TRBD1	TRBV7-2	NA	15	TGTGCCAGCAGCTTTGGGACAGTTGGGACAGATACGCAGTATTTT	CASSFGTVGTDTQYF
TRBJ1-2	NA	TRBV6-5	few	12	TGTGCCAGCAGTTACGCGGGCCGGGGCTACACCTTC	CASSYAGRGYTF